This is a list of T cell receptor beta chains from one sample in a study of blood T cell repertoires in COVID-19. Libraries were prepared by immunoSEQ multiplex PCR; TCRdb keeps only in-frame clonotypes and omits some of them. Of hundreds of thousands of clones in the sample, roughly 80% were seen once. Sequencing was done on a sample of PBMCs or T cells enriched from blood (not recorded which). These receptors were taken from a man aged 40-49 years who had been exposed to COVID-19. The CDR3 runs from the conserved cysteine through the conserved F or W. A D gene is named only where the DNA matches it firmly. Clone size is not always given. Where it is, it says once, few, many or a class for expanded clones.

TRBJ1-2,-,TRBV7-6,TRBD1,TGTGCCAGCAGTCCACAGGGGGATACCTATGGCTACACCTTC,CASSPQGDTYGYTF
TRBJ2-7,-,TRBV5-4,-,TGTGCCAGCAGCTTGGAAGCAGGGAGGGAGCAGTACTTC,CASSLEAGREQYF
TRBJ1-6,-,TRBV15,-,TGTGCCACCAGCAGAGATCGGACGGGATCACCCCTCCACTTT,CATSRDRTGSPLHF
TRBJ2-3,-,TRBV2,TRBD2,TGTGCCAGCAGCGTAAGACTAGCGGGAGCGGGCACAGATACGCAGTATTTT,CASSVRLAGAGTDTQYF
TRBJ1-1,-,TRBV6-6,TRBD1,TGTGCCAGCATCGAAAGGGGGCAGGGTACTGAAGCTTTCTTT,CASIERGQGTEAFF
TRBJ2-6,-,TRBV5-6,-,TGTGCCAGCAGCTTTAGAACCTCTGGGGCCAACGTCCTGACTTTC,CASSFRTSGANVLTF
TRBJ1-2,-,TRBV10-3,-,TGTGCCATTCTCAGCGACTATGGCTACACCTTC,CAILSDYGYTF
TRBJ2-3,-,TRBV7-6,TRBD2,TGTGCCAGCAGCTTACCGGGGGAGGGAGATACGCAGTATTTT,CASSLPGEGDTQYF
TRBJ2-4,-,TRBV3-1/TRBV3-2,-,TGTGCCAGCAGCCCCCGTATCCAAGACCTGGGGAGCATTCAGTACTTC,CASSPRIQDLGSIQYF
TRBJ2-7,-,TRBV5-5,TRBD2,TGTGACCACAAACAGGCCGGGACTAGCGGGAGTAAGACCTACGAGCAGTACTTC,CDHKQAGTSGSKTYEQYF
TRBJ1-5,-,TRBV12-3/TRBV12-4,-,TGTGCCAGCAGTTTACCAAATCAGCCCCAGCATTTT,CASSLPNQPQHF
TRBJ2-7,-,TRBV3-1/TRBV3-2,-,TGTGCCAGCAGCCAAGTTCCCAACGAGCAGTACTTC,CASSQVPNEQYF
TRBJ2-5,-,TRBV29-1,-,TGCAGCGTTGCCCACGGCCAAGAGACCCAGTACTTC,CSVAHGQETQYF
TRBJ2-2,-,TRBV5-4,-,TGTGCCAGCAGCGATAAGCGAAGGAGAGACACCGGGGAGCTGTTTTTT,CASSDKRRRDTGELFF
TRBJ1-2,many,TRBV10-3,-,TGTGCCATCAGGAGCCAGGGCCTCTTGAGTGGCTACACCTTC,CAIRSQGLLSGYTF
TRBJ2-3,-,TRBV2,TRBD2,TGTGCCAGCAGTTATACCGGGACTAGGGGAGGGGATACGCAGTATTTT,CASSYTGTRGGDTQYF
TRBJ1-2,-,TRBV11-3,-,TGTGCCAGCAGCTTAGAATCGGGGTTCCGTGGCTACACCTTC,CASSLESGFRGYTF
TRBJ2-7,-,TRBV11-3,TRBD1,TGTGCCAGCAGCTTAGGACAGGGCTACTACGAGCAGTACTTC,CASSLGQGYYEQYF
TRBJ2-7,-,TRBV13,-,TGTGCCAGCAGCCCGAATCCCGGGACTGCGAATTACGAGCAGTACTTC,CASSPNPGTANYEQYF
TRBJ2-1,-,TRBV10-3,-,TGTGCCATCAGTGAGTCAGGAGGAGAGGGCAATGAGCAGTTCTTC,CAISESGGEGNEQFF
TRBJ2-5,-,TRBV7-2,-,TGTGCCAGCGTCTCAGGGTTGGGAGAGACCCAGTACTTC,CASVSGLGETQYF
TRBJ1-2,-,TRBV9,-,TGTGCCAGCAGCGTTTCGGGAAGAAGTGGCTATGGCTACACCTTC,CASSVSGRSGYGYTF